Listed below are T cell receptor beta chains from one sample, sequenced in a study of T cell clones after liver transplantation. Measured with immunoSEQ multiplex PCR; TCRdb has only the in-frame clones, and not every one. The sample consists of around 21,000 clones, around 93% of them appearing once. Sequences were derived from CD8+ T cells from blood, sampled less than 28 months after liver transplant. The receptors derive from a human patient who received a liver transplant. Some T cells may be supplied by the graft donor. The CDR3 runs from the conserved cysteine through the conserved F or W. D genes are given only for firm matches. Some rows mark clone size as missing; the rest say once, few, many or name a class of expanded clone.

D	V	size	J	DNA	CDR3
.	TRBV6-1	.	TRBJ2-7	TGTGCCAGCAGTGAGGCGGAGGGGAGAGGTTACGAGCAGTACTTC	CASSEAEGRGYEQYF
.	TRBV30	.	TRBJ1-5	TGTGCCTGGAGTGTCTCCCTAAATCAGCCCCAGCATTTT	CAWSVSLNQPQHF
.	TRBV27	.	TRBJ1-1	TGTGCCAGCAGTTTAGAGATAGGGGGGAGCACTGAAGCTTTCTTT	CASSLEIGGSTEAFF
.	TRBV14	.	TRBJ2-1	TGTGCCAGCAGCCAAGCGGGCCGGAATGAGCAGTTCTTC	CASSQAGRNEQFF
.	TRBV21-1	.	TRBJ1-5	TGTGCCAGCAGCAAAGATCGGTCCAGGGAGGTTATAATAGAAGGTAAGCCCCAGCATTTT	CASSKDRSREVIIEGKPQHF
.	TRBV7-2	.	TRBJ2-1	TGTGCCAGCAGCTTAATACAGGCTTACGATGAGCAGTTCTTC	CASSLIQAYDEQFF
.	TRBV7-9	.	TRBJ2-3	TGTGCCAGCAGACCTCGTGAGAGCACAGATACGCAGTATTTT	CASRPRESTDTQYF
TRBD1	TRBV13	.	TRBJ1-1	TGTGCCAGCAGCTTAGGCCTCTCCGGTATAGGGGGCTCGAAGGACACTGAAGCTTTCTTT	CASSLGLSGIGGSKDTEAFF
.	TRBV25-1	.	TRBJ2-7	TGTGCCAGCAGCCATCTTGGCGAGCAGTACTTC	CASSHLGEQYF
TRBD1	TRBV7-2	.	TRBJ2-7	TGTGCCAGCAGCGTCCGGACAGGGGGCATCGACGAGCAGTACTTC	CASSVRTGGIDEQYF
.	TRBV9	.	TRBJ2-7	TGTGCCAGCAGCCCAAAAGTGGGATCTTGGGACTACGAGCAGTACTTC	CASSPKVGSWDYEQYF
TRBD2	TRBV19	.	TRBJ2-1	TGTGCCAGTAGTTCCATACTAGCGGGAATCGACAATGAGCAGTTCTTC	CASSSILAGIDNEQFF
.	TRBV9	.	TRBJ1-1	TGTGCCAGCACCCCGGGGACGGGGGCGGGAACTGAAGCTTTCTTT	CASTPGTGAGTEAFF
.	TRBV5-1	.	TRBJ1-1	TGCGCCAGCAGCCCACGGGGGGGCACTGAAGCTTTCTTT	CASSPRGGTEAFF
.	TRBV6-5	.	TRBJ1-5	TGTGCCAGCAGTTACTCGCCCATGACAGATCAGCCCCAGCATTTT	CASSYSPMTDQPQHF
.	TRBV9	.	TRBJ2-7	TGTGCCAGCAGCCCACAGGGTTCCCCCTTGTACGAGCAGTACTTC	CASSPQGSPLYEQYF
.	TRBV7-9	.	TRBJ2-5	TGTGCCAGCAGCTCGAGTAGGACCGAGACCCAGTACTTC	CASSSSRTETQYF
TRBD1	TRBV27	.	TRBJ1-5	TGTGCCAGCGCCGGGACAGCCGAATATAGCAATCAGCCCCAGCATTTT	CASAGTAEYSNQPQHF
.	TRBV16	.	TRBJ1-1	TGTGCCAGCAGCCAATCGGCAGAAGGCACTGAAACTTTCTTT	CASSQSAEGTETFF
.	TRBV5-6	.	TRBJ1-2	TGTGCCAGCAGCTTGGGCAGGGGCTATGGCTACACCTTC	CASSLGRGYGYTF
.	TRBV5-1	.	TRBJ2-7	TGCGCCAGCAGCCCTGATGGGCCCTACGAGCAGTACTTC	CASSPDGPYEQYF
TRBD2	TRBV28	.	TRBJ2-7	TGTGCCAGCCGCACCGGGCTAGCGGCCTCCTACGAGCAGTACTTC	CASRTGLAASYEQYF
TRBD1	TRBV6-5	.	TRBJ2-5	TGTGCCAGCAGTTATTCCGGACAGGGCTCTTTAGAGACCCAGTACTTC	CASSYSGQGSLETQYF
TRBD1	TRBV23-1	once	TRBJ1-6	TGCGCCAGCAGTCCCTGGGGGACAGGGGGCTTAGATCCGAGCTCCTATAATTCACCCCTCCACTTT	CASSPWGTGGLDPSSYNSPLHF
TRBD1	TRBV29-1	.	TRBJ1-1	TGCAGCGCGAAGGCACAGGGGGCCTGGAACACTGAAGCTTTCTTT	CSAKAQGAWNTEAFF
.	TRBV9	once	TRBJ2-3	TGTGCCAGCAGCGTCGAGCTAACTAGCACAGATACGCAGTATTTT	CASSVELTSTDTQYF
.	TRBV6-1	once	TRBJ2-7	TGTGCCAGCAGCCCTAGCGCCTCCTACGAGCAGTACTTC	CASSPSASYEQYF
TRBD1	TRBV19	.	TRBJ2-7	TGTGCCAGTGGGACAGGGTGGGAGCAGTACTTC	CASGTGWEQYF
.	TRBV7-3	.	TRBJ2-2	TGTGCCAGCAGCCCAATAATTACCGAGGGCACAGATCTTTACACCGGGGAGCTGTTTTTT	CASSPIITEGTDLYTGELFF
TRBD2	TRBV19	once	TRBJ2-5	TGTGCCACCTCTGGGGGACTAGGAGAGACCCAGTACTTC	CATSGGLGETQYF
TRBD2	TRBV28	.	TRBJ2-7	TGTGCCAGCAGGGCGGGGGACTATGAGCAGTACTTC	CASRAGDYEQYF
.	TRBV28	.	TRBJ1-2	TGTGCCAGCAGTTTTTGGGGGGACACAGTTTACGGCTACACCTTC	CASSFWGDTVYGYTF
.	TRBV10-2	.	TRBJ1-2	TGCGCCAGCAGTGAGTCCGCAGATGGCTACACCTTC	CASSESADGYTF
TRBD1	TRBV5-1	few	TRBJ1-1	TGCGCCAGCAGCTTGGCTGGACAGGGCGAAGCTTTCTTT	CASSLAGQGEAFF
.	TRBV7-3	.	TRBJ2-5	TGTGCCAGCAGTTGGCTAGGTGGCCAAGAGACCCAGTACTTC	CASSWLGGQETQYF
.	TRBV4-2	.	TRBJ2-1	TGTGCCAGCAGCCCGAGACTAGGACTATACAATGAGCAGTTCTTC	CASSPRLGLYNEQFF
.	TRBV9	.	TRBJ2-7	TGTGCCAGCAGCGTAGCTGAACAGTCCTACGAGCAGTACTTC	CASSVAEQSYEQYF
TRBD2	TRBV10-3	.	TRBJ2-3	TGTGCCACCGGATGGACTAGCGGGAGTATGGCAGATACGCAGTATTTT	CATGWTSGSMADTQYF
TRBD2	TRBV2	.	TRBJ2-3	TGTGCCAGCAGAGCGATACTAGCGGGAGCCGACCTAGCTACGCAGTATTTT	CASRAILAGADLATQYF
TRBD1	TRBV6-5	few	TRBJ2-7	TGTGCCAGCAGTTACGGGTCAGCGGGACAGGGGTATGAGCAGTACTTC	CASSYGSAGQGYEQYF
TRBD2	TRBV27	once	TRBJ2-1	TGTGCCAGCAGCCAACTAGCGGGAGCGATTAATGAGCAGTTCTTC	CASSQLAGAINEQFF
TRBD2	TRBV6-9	.	TRBJ2-3	TGTGCCAGCAGGGTAGCGGGAGCGGCAGATACGCAGTATTTT	CASRVAGAADTQYF
TRBD2	TRBV27	.	TRBJ2-1	TGTGCCAGCAGTCCCCCTAGCGGGAGATTCGATGAGCAGTTCTTC	CASSPPSGRFDEQFF
.	TRBV5-8	.	TRBJ2-3	TGTGCCAGCAGCTTGGAACTCGAGGATACGCAGTATTTT	CASSLELEDTQYF
TRBD2	TRBV7-9	.	TRBJ2-3	TGTGCCAGCACATGGACTAGCGGGAGGAACACAGATACGCAGTATTTT	CASTWTSGRNTDTQYF
TRBD1	TRBV7-9	.	TRBJ2-3	TGTGCCAGCAGCTGGGGGACAGGGGAGCTGTCCCACGATACGCAGTATTTT	CASSWGTGELSHDTQYF
TRBD2	TRBV13	once	TRBJ2-7	TGTGCCAGCAGCTTAGGGACCCTCCCGGGGTCTAGCGGGAACTGGGAGCAGTACTTC	CASSLGTLPGSSGNWEQYF
.	TRBV7-9	.	TRBJ2-7	TGTGCCAGCAGCTTCGACCCGGGACTCGGGATCTCCTACGAGCAGTACTTC	CASSFDPGLGISYEQYF
TRBD1	TRBV30	once	TRBJ1-5	TGTGCCTGGAGCGAAGGACAGGGTTATCAGCCCCAGCATTTT	CAWSEGQGYQPQHF
TRBD2	TRBV29-1	.	TRBJ2-2	TGCAGCGTCGGACTAGCGGGATTAGGCGGGGAGCTGTTTTTT	CSVGLAGLGGELFF
TRBD1	TRBV30	.	TRBJ2-1	TGTGCCTGGAGCAAATCGACAGGGGGCTCCTACAATGAGCAGTTCTTC	CAWSKSTGGSYNEQFF
.	TRBV9	.	TRBJ2-1	TGTGCCAGCAGCGCGGGACTGGGGGAGGAGAACAATGAGCAGTTCTTC	CASSAGLGEENNEQFF
TRBD2	TRBV9	once	TRBJ2-2	TGTGCCAGCAGCGTAGTGGGGGCGGGAGGGCCCGCGAACACCGGGGAGCTGTTTTTT	CASSVVGAGGPANTGELFF
.	TRBV14	few	TRBJ1-4	TGTGCCAGCAGCCAACAAACAGGGTACGAAAAACTGTTTTTT	CASSQQTGYEKLFF
.	TRBV6-5	.	TRBJ1-1	TGTGCCAGCAGTTACTCAGATCCTAGAAACACTGAAGCTTTCTTT	CASSYSDPRNTEAFF